A single sample gave rise to the 17 T cell receptor beta chains below, sequenced in a study of Ad26.COV2.S vaccination and SARS-CoV-2 variants. Treatment in this sample: roughly 18 received Ad26.COV2.S at low or high dose, single or two shots; about 5 received placebo; per-sample allocation not given. Sampling was performed 63 days after the first vaccine or placebo injection. TCRdb's table, derived via immunoSEQ multiplex PCR, lists solely in-frame clones and lacks some. The sample includes approximately 240,000 clones, more than 75% of them seen just once. Source: peripheral blood, taken in a trial of Ad26.COV2.S vaccine versus placebo. All receptors come from a person aged 18-60 years who received the Ad26.COV2.S COVID-19 vaccine or a placebo.

This clone has a single count. The V call is TRBV20-1, the J call TRBJ1-5; D unclear. Germline V gene lookup returns CDR1 DFQATT and CDR2 SNEGSKA (reference sequence). This CDR3 spans 11 amino acids. CDR3 bases: TGCACCCTCGCCCCAAATCAGCCCCAGCATTTT. Encoded protein: CTLAPNQPQHF.

The chain recombines TRBV30 with TRBJ2-2, with 13 bases aligning to TRBD2. Trimming at V came to 5 bases and at J to 4 bases, leaving 4 bases not matched to a gene. Germline V gene lookup returns CDR1 GTSNPN and CDR2 SVGIG (reference sequence). The length of the CDR3 is 15 residues. The CDR3 spells CAWAGLAGPTGELFF. In DNA form, the CDR3 reads TGTGCCTGGGCGGGACTAGCGGGACCCACCGGGGAGCTGTTTTTT.

The J gene is TRBJ1-6, the V gene TRBV6-2 or TRBV6-3, with D maybe TRBD1 (6 bases). In germline, CDR1 is MNHEY, CDR2 SVGEGT. With 2 bases removed from V and 10 bases from J, the gap between germline ends came to 6 bases. The CDR3 runs to 12 residues. The CDR3 nucleotides are TGTGCCAGCAGTTACCAGGGGTCACCCCTCCACTTT. Translation: CASSYQGSPLHF.

This chain links TRBV28 with TRBJ2-2, with D uncertain. V was trimmed by 2 bases and J by 6 bases, leaving 7 bases between them. The CDR3 contains 13 residues. Germline CDR1 reads MDHEN; CDR2 reads SYDVKM. The CDR3 nucleotides are TGTGCCAGCAGTTTAGGTTTGGCCGGGGAGCTGTTTTTT. As protein: CASSLGLAGELFF. Drawing the rest from reference TRBV28 and TRBJ2-2, the complete variable domain is DVKVTQSSRYLVKRTGEKVFLECVQDMDHENMFWYRQDPGLGLRLIYFSYDVKMKEKGDIPEGYSVSREKKERFSLILESASTNQTSMYLCASSLGLAGELFFGEGSRLTVL.

This clone occurred many times. V is TRBV4-2 and J is TRBJ1-4, with a weak D call TRBD1 (5 bases). The CDR3 totals 17 residues. The ends were cut back, 4 bases at V and 4 bases at J, with 19 bases in the middle. Germline CDR1 and CDR2: LGHNA and YNFKEQ. CDR3 nucleotides: TGTGCCAGCAGCCGACTACTACCCAGGGCCTTTAATGAAAAACTGTTTTTT. It is translated as CASSRLLPRAFNEKLFF.

The chain carries TRBV7-2 and TRBJ2-1, with D perhaps matching TRBD1 (6 bases). CDR3 length: 16 residues. Germline values: CDR1 SGHTA, CDR2 FQGNSA. V lost 3 bases and J 6 bases, leaving 18 bases between the germline ends. DNA for the CDR3: TGTGCCAGCAGCTTGTTGGATCTACCCAGGGGCAATGAGCAGTTCTTC. Residues: CASSLLDLPRGNEQFF.

The chain recombines TRBV7-9 with TRBJ2-7; D call uncertain. The V and J ends lost 6 bases and 3 bases respectively, with 18 bases between them. The CDR3 is 15 residues long. Per the germline V gene, CDR1 is SEHNR and CDR2 is FQNEAQ (reference sequence). The CDR3 nucleotides read TGTGCCAGCAGTTACACCGAGACTCTAGGCTACGAGCAGTACTTC. It codes for CASSYTETLGYEQYF.

This chain joins TRBV5-1 and TRBJ1-6, with TRBD1 as a possible D gene (6 bases). V was pared by 0 bases and J by 7 bases, with 11 bases between. This CDR3 spans 15 amino acids. Germline V lookup: CDR1 SGHRS, CDR2 YFSETQ. In nucleotides, the CDR3 is TGCGCCAGCAGCTTGGCAGGGGTTGGAAATTCACCCCTCCACTTT. It codes for CASSLAGVGNSPLHF.

The chain combines TRBV7-9 with TRBJ1-4; 9 bases map to TRBD1. The V segment lost 5 bases and the J segment 2 bases; nucleotides outside the gene matches: 9. The CDR3 spans 17 residues. Germline CDR1 and CDR2: SEHNR and FQNEAQ (reference sequence). CDR3 coding DNA: TGTGCCAGCAGCACCGGGACAGGGATTGGGACTAATGAAAAACTGTTTTTT. Its translation: CASSTGTGIGTNEKLFF.

The gene calls are TRBV4-3 and TRBJ1-4, with 10 bases fitting TRBD1. V was clipped by 4 bases and J by 2 bases; unmatched bases: 7. This CDR3 is built from 17 residues. Germline V gene sequence: CDR1 LGHNA, CDR2 YSLEER. The CDR3 reads CASSRQGDRGTNEKLFF. As DNA, the CDR3 is TGCGCCAGCAGCCGACAAGGGGACAGGGGTACTAATGAAAAACTGTTTTTT.

This clone occurred once. CDR3 nucleotides: TGCGCCAGCAGCTGGGGGGACCCGCGGGGCGATGAGCAGTTCTTC. Amino acids: CASSWGDPRGDEQFF. The chain is built from TRBV5-1 and TRBJ2-1, with D perhaps matching TRBD2 (6 bases). CDR3 length: 15 residues. Trimming removed 3 bases at V and 8 bases at J, with 18 bases between. Germline-derived CDR1 and CDR2 are SGHRS and YFSETQ.

As to this clone: One end of the junction varies from germline; a read error may be responsible. The genes are TRBV15 and TRBJ1-4; possibly TRBD1 for D (5 bases). The CDR3 sequence is 12 residues long. The germline CDR1 and CDR2 sequences are LNHNV and YYDKDF (reference sequence). The CDR3 bases are TGTGCCACCAGCAGGTGGGGGTCAAAATTGGGTTTT. It specifies CATSRWGSKLGF.

The genes are TRBV2 and TRBJ2-7; D might be TRBD1 or TRBD2, each matching 6 bases. The V gene lost 7 bases and the J gene lost 2 bases, with 18 bases spanning the gap. The CDR3 sequence is 15 residues long. The germline V gene encodes CDR1 SNHLY and CDR2 FYNNEI. CDR3 DNA sequence: TGTGCCAGCATTTTTGAGGGGGGAGCAGCCTACGAGCAGTACTTC. Translated: CASIFEGGAAYEQYF.

Note on this clone: Other DNA sequences from this sample encode an identical CDR3 as well. The chain links TRBV28 to TRBJ1-3, with D unresolved. Trimming stripped 3 bases from V and 2 bases from J, with 8 bases between. The CDR3 sequence is 14 residues long. The germline CDR1 and CDR2 sequences are MDHEN and SYDVKM. The CDR3 bases are TGTGCCAGCAGTTTCGGAGTAACTGGAAACACCATATATTTT. It encodes CASSFGVTGNTIYF. Combining the CDR3 with reference TRBV28 and TRBJ1-3 gives the whole variable domain DVKVTQSSRYLVKRTGEKVFLECVQDMDHENMFWYRQDPGLGLRLIYFSYDVKMKEKGDIPEGYSVSREKKERFSLILESASTNQTSMYLCASSFGVTGNTIYFGEGSWLTVV.

This chain connects TRBV28 to TRBJ2-3; TRBD1 matches at 7 bases. Germline assignment: CDR1 MDHEN and CDR2 SYDVKM. The CDR3 loop spans 16 amino acids. V was clipped by 4 bases and J by 0 bases; unmatched bases: 7. The CDR3 spells CASSSPGGNSTDTQYF. CDR3 sequence (DNA): TGTGCCAGCAGTTCCCCAGGGGGAAATAGCACAGATACGCAGTATTTT.

The V call is TRBV13, the J call TRBJ2-2; the D gene is possibly TRBD2 (6 bases). Germline-derived CDR1 and CDR2 are PRHDT and FYEKMQ (reference sequence). This CDR3 has 16 amino acids. Trimming took off 1 base at V and 3 bases at J, with 12 bases between the two ends. CDR3 amino acids: CASSLVGSGDTGELFF. CDR3 DNA sequence: TGTGCCAGCAGCTTAGTGGGATCGGGGGACACCGGGGAGCTGTTTTTT.

The chain carries TRBV6-6 and TRBJ1-2; TRBD1 aligns across 8 bases. The CDR3 spans 15 residues. The ends lost 0 bases at V and 8 bases at J; junction bases unmatched: 8. CDR1 is MNHNY, CDR2 SVGAGI, per germline (reference sequence). CDR3 in DNA: TGTGCCAGCAGTTACTCCGGGCAGGGGGCGCAAGGCTACACCTTC. As protein: CASSYSGQGAQGYTF.